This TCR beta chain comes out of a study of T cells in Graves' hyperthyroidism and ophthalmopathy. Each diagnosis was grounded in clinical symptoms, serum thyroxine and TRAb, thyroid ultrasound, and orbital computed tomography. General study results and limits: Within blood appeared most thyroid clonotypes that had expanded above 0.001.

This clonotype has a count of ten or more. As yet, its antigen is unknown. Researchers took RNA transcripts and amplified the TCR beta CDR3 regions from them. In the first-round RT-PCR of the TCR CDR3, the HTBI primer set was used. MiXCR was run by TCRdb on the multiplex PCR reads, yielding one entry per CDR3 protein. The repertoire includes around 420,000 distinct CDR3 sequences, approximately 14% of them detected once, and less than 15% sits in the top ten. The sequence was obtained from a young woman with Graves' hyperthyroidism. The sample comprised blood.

The CDR3 DNA is TGCGCCAGCAGCTTGGAGGGCCTCAGGGGCCGCACAGATACGCAGTATTTT. Protein sequence: CASSLEGLRGRTDTQYF. The chain carries TRBV5-1 and TRBJ2-3; a possible D gene is TRBD1 (6 bases). The CDR3 is 17 amino acids. The V gene lost 0 bases and the J gene lost 1 base, with 15 bases spanning the gap. The germline V gene encodes CDR1 SGHRS and CDR2 YFSETQ.